This TCR beta chain was obtained from a study of blood T cell repertoires in COVID-19 (dated by TCRdb to about 2020). The study in broad terms: Samples from collaborators originated in the United States, Italy and Spain and spanned both the acute and convalescent phases of COVID-19. The prospective study material was composed of cDNA or gDNA derived from T cells, B-cell-depleted T cells, or PBMCs. Deeply sampled blood TCRbeta repertoires from subjects exposed to, actively infected with, or recovered from COVID-19 were included in the dataset. The repertoires were released in a freely available public database meant as a resource for research on the immune response to SARS-CoV-2. The samples were drawn from the first 160 participants of the ongoing ImmuneRACE study and from roughly 1,300 subjects provided by 6 global collaborators. Sample metadata almost always included a de-identified subject ID, COVID-19 status, age in years and sex. HLA class I and class II types, where available, came from metadata supplied by the sample provider rather than from assay-based typing. What the research found in general, with its limitations: The quantity of clinical and demographic metadata differed by source and by participant and was supplied without curation.

The immunoSEQ Assay, a bias-controlled multiplex PCR, was used to amplify TCRbeta CDR3 regions from genomic DNA. The original pipeline was this. Nucleated cell counts per sample were estimated from amplification of reference gene primers within the assay. To quantify the absolute abundance of each unique TCRbeta CDR3 rearrangement, sequence reads were collapsed and filtered. For each sample, productive Simpson clonality was calculated as the square root of Simpson's diversity index across productive rearrangements. This is the immuneACCESS table as TCRdb keeps it, with only in-frame sequences that have V and J called. A part of the clones is gone; compared with another copy, unresolved V genes explain less than half, and the rest is unexplained. Clone size and V and J calls were adopted from that table, with D and trimming inferred from the DNA. The sample has under 250,000 clones on record, about 90% of them singletons. The ten largest make up 6.2% of the sample.

Including cysteine and phenylalanine, the CDR3 has 16 amino acids. Only the CDR3 DNA is retained, 48 bases long and in frame from the first base. Deletion took 3 bases off V and 3 bases off J, with a span of 17 bases between the germline ends. The germline V gene (reference sequence) specifies MNHEY as CDR1 and SMNVEV as CDR2. Whole blood was collected in K2EDTA tubes by collaborating institutions according to the institutions' own protocols. For TCRbeta analysis, collaborators shipped samples as frozen whole blood, isolated PBMCs, or DNA extracted from either of those sample types. This clone was found a few times. The specificity of this receptor is unknown. Base qualities are not recorded, but no much larger clone differs from it by a single base.

Input material: peripheral blood. This receptor was identified in a man aged 60 to 69 with acute or convalescent COVID-19. The V and J segments used are TRBV27 and TRBJ1-1; the D gene is unclear. For the CDR3, the sequence is CASSFSLTRTYTEAFF. The nucleotide sequence reads as follows: TGTGCCAGCAGTTTCTCCCTCACCCGCACTTACACTGAAGCTTTCTTT.